These T cell receptor beta chains were read from a single sample in a study of shared clonotypes between healthy human individuals. Sequenced by immunoSEQ multiplex PCR; TCRdb stores in-frame clones only, minus some. Counted here are some 660,000 clones, 73% occurring once; the ten biggest clones make up around 1.7%. Sample: memory CD4+ T cells sorted from blood. The receptor set was obtained from a woman under 40 in good health. The CDR3 runs from the conserved cysteine through the conserved F or W. The D gene is left open where the match is weak. Size is omitted from some rows. Given values are once, few, many or a class for expanded clones.

clone_size,v_call,j_call,d_call,cdr3_nt,cdr3_aa
-,TRBV14,TRBJ2-5,TRBD2,TGTGCCAGCAGCCATAGCGGGAGGGCAGAGACCCAGTACTTC,CASSHSGRAETQYF
-,TRBV6-1,TRBJ2-7,-,TGTGCCAGCAGTGGGTACTTTTTCTCACGTTTC,CASSGYFFSRF
once,TRBV5-4,TRBJ2-7,-,TGTGCCAGCAGCTTGGCCCCGGGGACGCAGCAGTACTTC,CASSLAPGTQQYF
-,TRBV5-1,TRBJ2-7,-,TGCGCCAGCAGCTTCACCGGCGCAACCTCGGGGGAGCAGTACTTC,CASSFTGATSGEQYF
-,TRBV7-7,TRBJ2-3,-,TGTGCCAGCAGCCTTGGACTATTCACAGATACGCAGTATTTT,CASSLGLFTDTQYF
-,TRBV28,TRBJ2-5,TRBD2,TGTGCCAGCAGTTTATTCCCGGGGGAGGGGGAGACCCAGTACTTC,CASSLFPGEGETQYF
-,TRBV7-6,TRBJ2-1,TRBD2,TGTGCCAGCAGCTTAGGATCTAGCGGGGGAAGCTTATACAATGAGCAGTTCTTC,CASSLGSSGGSLYNEQFF
-,TRBV7-9,TRBJ1-1,-,TGTGCCAGCAGCCGCGGACGGGAAGCTTTCTTT,CASSRGREAFF
-,TRBV4-1,TRBJ2-1,-,TGCGCCAGCAGCCAAGGGAGGGCCCTAGGGTACAATGAGCAGTTCTTC,CASSQGRALGYNEQFF
few,TRBV11-2,TRBJ2-2,TRBD2,TGTGCCAGCAGCTCCCCCCTGGGTGCGGGAGAGGACACCGGGGAGCTGTTTTTT,CASSSPLGAGEDTGELFF
few,TRBV30,TRBJ2-2,-,TGTGCCTGGAGCAGAAGGGGTGGAACCGGGGAGCTGTTTTTT,CAWSRRGGTGELFF
-,TRBV2,TRBJ2-5,TRBD2,TGTGCCAGCGCGAGAGGAATGTCTAGCGGCTACCAAGAGACCCAGTACTTC,CASARGMSSGYQETQYF
few,TRBV7-9,TRBJ2-5,TRBD1,TGTGCCAGCAGCCCAGTGGGGACAGTCCAAGAGACCCAGTACTTC,CASSPVGTVQETQYF
-,TRBV4-1,TRBJ1-1,-,TGCGCCAGCAGCCAAGTCGGAGGGCTTACAGAAGCTTTCTTT,CASSQVGGLTEAFF
-,TRBV11-2,TRBJ2-3,TRBD2,TGTGCCAGCAGCAGAATGGGACTAGCGGGTACAGATACGCAGTATTTT,CASSRMGLAGTDTQYF
-,TRBV5-4,TRBJ2-1,TRBD2,TGTGCCAGCAGCCGCCCGGGACTAGTTTACAATGAGCAGTTCTTC,CASSRPGLVYNEQFF
-,TRBV5-1,TRBJ2-2,-,TGCGCCAGCAGCTTGGTCCGGGTCGGGGCCGGGGAGCTGTTTTTT,CASSLVRVGAGELFF
-,TRBV27,TRBJ2-3,TRBD1,TGTGCCAGCACTGCGGACAGGGCAGAGACAGATACGCAGTATTTT,CASTADRAETDTQYF
-,TRBV4-1,TRBJ1-4,TRBD1,TGCGCCAGCAGCCAAGTGGGACAGGGGGCATCCTTAAAACTGTTTTTT,CASSQVGQGASLKLFF
-,TRBV14,TRBJ1-2,-,TGTGCCAGCAGCCATACGAGGGGGAGTCCTAACTATGGCTACACCTTC,CASSHTRGSPNYGYTF
-,TRBV29-1,TRBJ2-1,TRBD2,TGCAGCGTTGTCACTAGCGGGAGTCCGAATGAGCAGTTCTTC,CSVVTSGSPNEQFF
once,TRBV15,TRBJ2-7,-,TGTGCCACCAGCAGACAATCGGTTTCCTCCAACGAGCAGTACTTC,CATSRQSVSSNEQYF
-,TRBV19,TRBJ2-7,TRBD2,TGTGCCAGTAGCAGCCTGGGGGGGAGTGGATACGAGCAGTACTTC,CASSSLGGSGYEQYF
-,TRBV18,TRBJ1-1,TRBD1,TGTGCCAGCTCGACAGGGGAAGACACTGAAGCTTTCTTT,CASSTGEDTEAFF
-,TRBV29-1,TRBJ2-1,-,TGCAGCGTTGGGTATGGAGAGAGCTCCTACAATGAGCAGTTCTTC,CSVGYGESSYNEQFF
-,TRBV2,TRBJ1-2,-,TGTGCCAGCAGCGCCGGGCAATCCGGCTACACCTTC,CASSAGQSGYTF
-,TRBV5-8,TRBJ1-4,-,TGTGCCAGCAGCCGGGTTTGGGGAAAGAATGAAAAACTGTTTTTT,CASSRVWGKNEKLFF
-,TRBV28,TRBJ1-5,-,TGTGCCAGCAGTTTATTCGGCACGGGTGCCAGAGTTCAGCCCCAGCATTTT,CASSLFGTGARVQPQHF
few,TRBV5-1,TRBJ2-3,-,TGCGCCAGCAGATACGACACAGATACGCAGTATTTT,CASRYDTDTQYF
-,TRBV11-2,TRBJ2-5,TRBD1,TGTGCCAGCAAACGGGGACAGGGGGTGGATAAGACCCAGTACTTC,CASKRGQGVDKTQYF
few,TRBV19,TRBJ2-5,-,TGTGCCAGTTCTAATAGGGGTCAAGAGACCCAGTACTTC,CASSNRGQETQYF
-,TRBV6-1,TRBJ1-5,-,TGTGCCAGCAGCGCGCAACAGGGTCGAAATCAGCCCCAGCATTTT,CASSAQQGRNQPQHF
few,TRBV7-9,TRBJ2-7,-,TGTGCCAGCAGCTTAAGGAACACCATCTACGAGCAGTACTTC,CASSLRNTIYEQYF
-,TRBV6-1,TRBJ1-1,-,TGTGCCAGCAGTGACCCCCCGGTCGAGAAAGCTTTCTTT,CASSDPPVEKAFF
-,TRBV10-3,TRBJ2-7,-,TGTGCCATCAGTGAGGGGACGTCCTACGAGCAGTACTTC,CAISEGTSYEQYF
-,TRBV28,TRBJ1-1,-,TGTGCCAGCAGTTTTAGCGTTGTTGAAGCTTTCTTT,CASSFSVVEAFF
few,TRBV7-2,TRBJ2-7,TRBD1,TGTGCCAGCAGCGCCAGACAGGGGGACTACGAGCAGTACTTC,CASSARQGDYEQYF
-,TRBV28,TRBJ2-5,-,TGTGCCAGCAGCCCTTTTGGGGAAAAAGAGACCCAGTACTTC,CASSPFGEKETQYF
once,TRBV7-9,TRBJ2-1,-,TGTGCCAGCAGCACCTACCAAAGCGATGAGCAGTTCTTC,CASSTYQSDEQFF
-,TRBV29-1,TRBJ2-7,-,TGCAGCGTCCAAGGCGAAACCTACGAGCAGTACTTC,CSVQGETYEQYF
-,TRBV19,TRBJ2-3,TRBD1,TGTGCCAGTAGTCACAGGGGGCTTAACACAGATACGCAGTATTTT,CASSHRGLNTDTQYF
-,TRBV19,TRBJ1-1,-,TGTGCCAGTAGTCCCGGGGTAACGAACACTGAAGCTTTCTTT,CASSPGVTNTEAFF
-,TRBV7-2,TRBJ2-1,TRBD2,TGTGCCAGCAGCGCGGGAGGGACTACCCGGTTGAATGAGCAGTTCTTC,CASSAGGTTRLNEQFF
-,TRBV2,TRBJ2-5,TRBD2,TGTGCCAGTTCTAGCGGAGAGAAGGAGCAGTACTTC,CASSSGEKEQYF
-,TRBV14,TRBJ2-7,-,TGTGCCAGCAGCCAAGTCTTCAGGGACCACGAGCAGTACTTC,CASSQVFRDHEQYF
-,TRBV5-5,TRBJ2-2,-,TGTGCCAGCAGCTTTAACGGGCTAGCGAACACCGGGGAGCTGTTTTTT,CASSFNGLANTGELFF
-,TRBV7-9,TRBJ1-1,TRBD1,TGTGCCAGCAGCTTAGCTAGGGGGCGTGGGACTGAAGCTTTCTTT,CASSLARGRGTEAFF
-,TRBV28,TRBJ2-1,-,TGTGCCAGCAGTTCGGTCGGTGGGGGTTCCTACAATGAGCAGTTCTTC,CASSSVGGGSYNEQFF
once,TRBV14,TRBJ2-1,-,TGTGCCAGCAGCCTCGCGGAGTTGTACAATGAGCAGTTCTTC,CASSLAELYNEQFF
-,TRBV29-1,TRBJ2-7,-,TGCAGCGTTGTTTCAGGCTACGAGCAGTACTTC,CSVVSGYEQYF